The clone carrying this TCR beta chain was detected only a few times. Its antigen is not identified. The CDR3 contains 13 residues. Germline assignment: CDR1 LNHDA and CDR2 SQIVND (reference sequence). V shed 6 bases and J shed 2 bases, with 11 bases lying between them. TCRdb reprocessed the 5' RACE reads via MiXCR and lists one record per CDR3 protein. The table lists a few hundred thousand distinct CDR3 sequences, 24% of them singletons. The data were obtained in a study of identical twins. Study results and limitations: The study found that models underestimated out-of-frame TCR alpha sharing in monozygotic twins.

The sample was also linked to a second study, of T cells expressing NK-cell markers. That work contributes: Eight donors were sequenced, of whom seven were HCMV-seropositive, while the remaining one was HCMV-seronegative. Where several donors were concerned, these clonotypes also led the CD3+CD56-NKG2C+ fraction.

This clonotype was sampled from a woman aged 18-29 years in good health. Sequencing was carried out using CD4+ T cells sorted from blood. The chain uses TRBV19 and TRBJ2-7; maybe TRBD2 (6 bases). As DNA, the CDR3 is TGTGCCAGTAGAAGCGGAGGGACCTACGAGCAGTACTTC. It specifies CASRSGGTYEQYF.